Detailed here is one T cell receptor beta chain. These data are taken from a study of Ad26.COV2.S vaccination and SARS-CoV-2 variants. Looking at the study overall: Dosing was one shot or two shots 56 days apart.

The length of the CDR3 is 15 residues. Germline V gene sequence: CDR1 DFQATT, CDR2 SNEGSKA (reference sequence). Germline trimming cut 4 bases from V and 3 bases from J; bases unmatched to any gene: 9. Treatment reported: over 15 received Ad26.COV2.S at low or high dose, single or two shots; several received placebo; per-sample allocation not given. Samples analyzed were those drawn on day 63 after the first vaccine or placebo injection. An adult donor aged 18-55 years was enrolled in Boston. Measured with immunoSEQ multiplex PCR; TCRdb has only the in-frame clones, and not every one. The repertoire has some 350,000 clones, about 85% of them found once; the top ten carry 2.5% to 3.5%.

Source: peripheral blood, taken in a trial of Ad26.COV2.S vaccine versus placebo. This chain links TRBV20-1 with TRBJ2-3; 8 positions match TRBD1. The clonotype was recovered from a person aged 18 to 65 who received the Ad26.COV2.S COVID-19 vaccine or a placebo. CDR3 DNA sequence: TGCAGTGCTACTGAGGACAGGGTCAGGACAGATACGCAGTATTTT. This encodes CSATEDRVRTDTQYF.